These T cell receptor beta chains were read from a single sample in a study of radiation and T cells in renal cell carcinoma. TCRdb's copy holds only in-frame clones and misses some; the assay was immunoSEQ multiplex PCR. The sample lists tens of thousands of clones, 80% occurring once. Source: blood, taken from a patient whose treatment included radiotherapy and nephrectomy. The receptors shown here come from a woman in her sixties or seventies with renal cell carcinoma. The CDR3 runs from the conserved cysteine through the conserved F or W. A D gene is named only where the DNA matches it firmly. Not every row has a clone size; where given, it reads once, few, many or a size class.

TGTGCCAGTAGTCCGGGACTGTTTAATTCACCCCTCCACTTT,CASSPGLFNSPLHF,TRBJ1-6,-,-,TRBV19
TGTGCCAGCAGTACCCTGTCTAGCGGGAGGACCGAGCAGTACTTC,CASSTLSSGRTEQYF,TRBJ2-7,TRBD2,-,TRBV27
TGTGCCAGCAGTTACTCTGGGACCATATATTTT,CASSYSGTIYF,TRBJ1-3,-,once,TRBV6-5
TGTGCCATCAGAGCCCGGGACAGCGATAATTCACCCCTCCACTTT,CAIRARDSDNSPLHF,TRBJ1-6,TRBD1,-,TRBV10-3
TGTGCCAGCTCACCACAATTCATGAACACTGAAGCTTTCTTT,CASSPQFMNTEAFF,TRBJ1-1,-,once,TRBV18
TGTGCCAGCAGTCCTCTCCAATGGCTGGTAAGCGCTGAAGCTTTCTTT,CASSPLQWLVSAEAFF,TRBJ1-1,-,-,TRBV27
TGTGCCAGCAGCCTAACGACAGGGGTATTTGAAAAACTGTTTTTT,CASSLTTGVFEKLFF,TRBJ1-4,TRBD1,-,TRBV7-8
TGCAGCGTTGCACAGGGGGACTCTGGGGCCAACGTCCTGACTTTC,CSVAQGDSGANVLTF,TRBJ2-6,TRBD1,-,TRBV29-1
TGTGCCACCAAGGGGGGGCTTCGAGCCGGGGAGCTGTTTTTT,CATKGGLRAGELFF,TRBJ2-2,-,-,TRBV28
TGCGCCAGCAGCCGTCGCCCGGAAGAGACCCAGTACTTC,CASSRRPEETQYF,TRBJ2-5,-,-,TRBV4-1
TGTGCCGAAGAAGGGGATACAGATACGCAGTATTTT,CAEEGDTDTQYF,TRBJ2-3,-,few,TRBV11-2
TGTGCCAGCAGTTTATTAGCGGGAGGGCTCGGGGCCAACGTCCTGACTTTC,CASSLLAGGLGANVLTF,TRBJ2-6,TRBD2,-,TRBV27
TGTGCCAGCAGACCCGGACGAGACACTGAAGCTTTCTTT,CASRPGRDTEAFF,TRBJ1-1,-,-,TRBV2
TGTGCCAGCTCACCCGAGGGGGCGGCTGTTAAACTGTTTTTT,CASSPEGAAVKLFF,TRBJ1-4,TRBD1,-,TRBV18
TGTGCCAGCAGCGGAACGGGACAGGGGGCTGTTAATGAGCAGTTCTTC,CASSGTGQGAVNEQFF,TRBJ2-1,TRBD1,-,TRBV5-6
TGTGCCAGCAGTTCGGGACGGAGCTCTGGGGCCAACGTCCTGACTTTC,CASSSGRSSGANVLTF,TRBJ2-6,-,many,TRBV28
TGTGCCAGCAGCGTAGGGATCGGACAGGGGCAGGGAACTGAAGCTTTCTTT,CASSVGIGQGQGTEAFF,TRBJ1-1,TRBD1,-,TRBV9
TGTGCCAGCAGCTCTAGGGGCCTAGCGGGACAGGGTCTGAGAGGCTACACCTTC,CASSSRGLAGQGLRGYTF,TRBJ1-2,TRBD1,-,TRBV7-9
TGTGCCAGCAGCTTGTGGACAGACGATGGCTACACCTTC,CASSLWTDDGYTF,TRBJ1-2,-,-,TRBV5-5
TGTGCCAGCAGCCGCCGGACTAGCGGGGTAGATACGCAGTATTTT,CASSRRTSGVDTQYF,TRBJ2-3,TRBD2,-,TRBV7-2
TGTGCCAGCTCACCAGCCAGGATGAACACTGAAGCTTTCTTT,CASSPARMNTEAFF,TRBJ1-1,-,-,TRBV18
TGTGCCAGCTCACCACCGATGCAGGGGGCGATCGGTACTGAAGCTTTCTTT,CASSPPMQGAIGTEAFF,TRBJ1-1,TRBD1,-,TRBV18
TGCAGCGCGGGACAGGGTTTTCGAGGCGAGCAGTACTTC,CSAGQGFRGEQYF,TRBJ2-7,TRBD1,-,TRBV29-1
TGTGCCAGCGGAGGGACAGTTCTTAATGAAAAACTGTTTTTT,CASGGTVLNEKLFF,TRBJ1-4,TRBD1,-,TRBV2
TGTGCCAGCAGCTTGGACAGGGACGAGCAGTACTTC,CASSLDRDEQYF,TRBJ2-7,TRBD1,-,TRBV11-2
TGTGCCAGCAGCAGATGGACAGGGACTAATGAAAAACTGTTTTTT,CASSRWTGTNEKLFF,TRBJ1-4,TRBD1,-,TRBV7-2
TGTGCCAGCAGTCTCGAGGGGAGCGGGACCCCAGAGCAGTTCTTC,CASSLEGSGTPEQFF,TRBJ2-1,TRBD2,-,TRBV6-4
TGTGCCAGTAGTATATTTCAGGGCAACCAGCCCCAGCATTTT,CASSIFQGNQPQHF,TRBJ1-5,-,-,TRBV19
TGTGCCAGCTCACCAGGGTCCTACGAGCAGTACTTC,CASSPGSYEQYF,TRBJ2-7,-,-,TRBV18
TGTGCCAGCAGCTTAGGCATCATGAACACTGAAGCTTTCTTT,CASSLGIMNTEAFF,TRBJ1-1,-,-,TRBV11-1
TGTGCCAGCAGCTTTAACGGGGGGGGCGCGAACTATGGCTACACCTTC,CASSFNGGGANYGYTF,TRBJ1-2,-,-,TRBV5-8
TGTGCCAGCAGCTTAGAGTACTACACTGAAGCTTTCTTT,CASSLEYYTEAFF,TRBJ1-1,-,-,TRBV7-2
TGTGCCAGCAGCGTAGTAGCGGGAGAGGGCACAGATACGCAGTATTTT,CASSVVAGEGTDTQYF,TRBJ2-3,TRBD2,-,TRBV9
TGCGCCAGCAGCTCCGGGACTAGCGGGGGATTGGAGCAGTTCTTC,CASSSGTSGGLEQFF,TRBJ2-1,TRBD2,-,TRBV5-1
TGTGCCAGCAGCTTAGACTACAGCGCCTACGAGCAGTACTTC,CASSLDYSAYEQYF,TRBJ2-7,-,-,TRBV11-1
TGCGCCAGCAGCCCGCCAGGGTGGAATCAGCCCCAGCATTTT,CASSPPGWNQPQHF,TRBJ1-5,-,-,TRBV4-1
-,CASSFSGQGLYEQYF,TRBJ2-7,-,once,TRBV7-2
TGCGCCAGCAGCTTTTACGGGACTGATAACTATGGCTACACCTTC,CASSFYGTDNYGYTF,TRBJ1-2,-,once,TRBV5-1
TGCGCCAGCAGCTGGCGGGAGGGCCGAACAGATACGCAGTATTTT,CASSWREGRTDTQYF,TRBJ2-3,TRBD2,-,TRBV4-3
TGTGCCAGCAGCTTGGAGGGGGGACAGGGTGAGGTATACTTC,CASSLEGGQGEVYF,TRBJ2-7,TRBD1,-,TRBV5-4
TGTGCCACCTCACCCACTAGCGGGACCAGCACCGGGGAGCTGTTTTTT,CATSPTSGTSTGELFF,TRBJ2-2,TRBD2,-,TRBV18
TGTGCCAGCAGCTTTCAGGGGGGGAACTACGAGCAGTACTTC,CASSFQGGNYEQYF,TRBJ2-7,-,-,TRBV5-4
TGTGCCAGCAGCGTAGTACCATACAATGAGCAGTTCTTC,CASSVVPYNEQFF,TRBJ2-1,-,-,TRBV9
TGTGCCAGCAGCTCTCCTGGGGCCAACACCGGGGAGCTGTTTTTT,CASSSPGANTGELFF,TRBJ2-2,-,-,TRBV11-2
TGTGCCAGTAGCCGGGACAGGGCCAATCAGCCCCAGCATTTT,CASSRDRANQPQHF,TRBJ1-5,TRBD1,-,TRBV19
TGTGCCTGGATGACAGGCTACGAGCAGTACTTC,CAWMTGYEQYF,TRBJ2-7,-,-,TRBV30
TGTGCCAGCAGGCAGGGGTCGTCATACAATGAGCAGTTCTTC,CASRQGSSYNEQFF,TRBJ2-1,-,-,TRBV25-1
TGTGCCAGCAGCTTCGGGGGCCCTTCCTACAATGAGCAGTTCTTC,CASSFGGPSYNEQFF,TRBJ2-1,-,-,TRBV5-6
TGTGCCAGCAGCTTAGCCAGGAGGGCAGATACGCAGTATTTT,CASSLARRADTQYF,TRBJ2-3,-,-,TRBV5-5
TGTGCCAGCAGTTACTCTGGGGCCTCCGGGGGTTCACCCCTCCACTTT,CASSYSGASGGSPLHF,TRBJ1-6,-,few,TRBV6-5
TGTGCCAGCAGCCAAGAGCTCACAGGGGGCACTGAAGCTTTCTTT,CASSQELTGGTEAFF,TRBJ1-1,TRBD1,once,TRBV4-2
TGTGCCAGCAACCAGGACAGGGGGCTTGGGGATACGCAGTATTTT,CASNQDRGLGDTQYF,TRBJ2-3,TRBD1,-,TRBV6-1
TGTGCCAGCAGTGAATTAAGACTAGCGGACTACACCGGGGAGCTGTTTTTT,CASSELRLADYTGELFF,TRBJ2-2,TRBD2,once,TRBV2
TGCGCCAGCAGCTTGGTGGGGGACGCTGAAGCTTTCTTT,CASSLVGDAEAFF,TRBJ1-1,-,-,TRBV5-1
TGTGCCAGTAGTCCGACGGGACAGGGGATAATTAACTATGGCTACACCTTC,CASSPTGQGIINYGYTF,TRBJ1-2,TRBD1,few,TRBV19
TGTGCCTGGAGCGGGGGAGTCCGTTGGGCTGAAGCTTTCTTT,CAWSGGVRWAEAFF,TRBJ1-1,-,few,TRBV30
TGTGCCAGCAGCCGTGGAAGCTCATCGGTTAATTCACCCCTCCACTTT,CASSRGSSSVNSPLHF,TRBJ1-6,-,-,TRBV14
TGTGCCAGCACAGGCACCGGGGAGCTGTTTTTT,CASTGTGELFF,TRBJ2-2,-,-,TRBV27
TGTGCCAGCAGCGTAGGAACCCCCGGGGATACGCAGTATTTT,CASSVGTPGDTQYF,TRBJ2-3,-,-,TRBV9
TGTGCCAGCAGCTCGTACCAGACCAGCTATGGCTACACCTTC,CASSSYQTSYGYTF,TRBJ1-2,-,few,TRBV7-9